This is a list of T cell receptor beta chains from one sample in a study of T cell changes during pregnancy in multiple sclerosis. Clones were sequenced by immunoSEQ multiplex PCR, and TCRdb holds only the in-frame ones, with some missing. The data contain about 46,000 clones, 92% of them singletons. Sequencing was performed on CD4+ T cells from peripheral blood mononuclear cells, taken in the second trimester of pregnancy. Receptor source: a female donor in good health, enrolled as a control in a pregnancy study. Both conserved end residues are part of each CDR3. The order of the fields is clone size, D gene, V gene, J gene, CDR3 DNA, CDR3 protein. D genes are given only for firm matches. For some rows the clone size is stated as once, few or many, or as a class when expanded; others skip it.

-,TRBD1,TRBV5-4,TRBJ2-7,TGTGCCAGCAGCTTAAAACTGACAGGGGGACACGAGCAGTACTTC,CASSLKLTGGHEQYF
-,-,TRBV15,TRBJ2-1,TGTGCCACCAGCAGTGGGGGACAAAACTCCTACAATGAGCAGTTCTTC,CATSSGGQNSYNEQFF
-,TRBD1,TRBV5-6,TRBJ2-1,TGTGCCAGCAGCCAAGGGACAGGGATGGGTGAGCAGTTCTTC,CASSQGTGMGEQFF
-,TRBD1,TRBV5-6,TRBJ1-6,TGTGCCAGCAGCTTGGATAGGGACAGAAATTCACCCCTCCACTTT,CASSLDRDRNSPLHF
-,-,TRBV7-2,TRBJ1-2,TGTGCCAGCAGCCCTACCATAACAGAGTCTGGCTACACCTTC,CASSPTITESGYTF
-,TRBD1,TRBV13,TRBJ2-7,TGTGCCAGCAGCTCAAGACAGGGGTCGGACGAGCAGTACTTC,CASSSRQGSDEQYF
-,-,TRBV2,TRBJ1-5,TGTGCCAGCAGAGATCGGGATCCAACGCCCCAGCATTTT,CASRDRDPTPQHF
-,-,TRBV2,TRBJ2-2,TGTGCCAGCAAAGGGTGGACAAACACCGGGGAGCTGTTTTTT,CASKGWTNTGELFF
once,TRBD2,TRBV7-2,TRBJ2-5,TGTGCCAGCAGCTCCGGCGGGGGTCGAGAGACCCAGTACTTC,CASSSGGGRETQYF
-,-,TRBV4-3,TRBJ2-3,TGCGCCAGCAGCCAAACACCGACAGGCCTAACAGATACGCAGTATTTT,CASSQTPTGLTDTQYF
-,-,TRBV7-2,TRBJ2-3,TGTGCCAGCAGCTTAGCGGGGGGAATCACAGATACGCAGTATTTT,CASSLAGGITDTQYF
once,-,TRBV14,TRBJ1-5,TGTGCCAGACAGGGTCAGCCCCAGCATTTT,CARQGQPQHF
-,-,TRBV7-2,TRBJ1-2,TGTACCAGCTCCCAAGGGGTTCACTATGGCTACACCTTC,CTSSQGVHYGYTF
-,-,TRBV2,TRBJ1-4,TGTGCCAGCAGTGACCGGGATAATGAAAAACTGTTTTTT,CASSDRDNEKLFF
-,-,TRBV7-8,TRBJ1-2,TGTGCCAGCAGCCTCGGAGGGACGCCCGGCTACACCTTC,CASSLGGTPGYTF
-,-,TRBV5-1,TRBJ2-3,TGCGCCAGCAGCTTACAGACGACAGATACGCAGTATTTT,CASSLQTTDTQYF
-,-,TRBV7-8,TRBJ2-5,TGTGCCAGCAGGCAGCACCTCGCGGGGAAGTGGAAGACCCAGTACTTC,CASRQHLAGKWKTQYF
few,TRBD2,TRBV7-6,TRBJ2-7,TGTGCCAGCAGGGCGTCGGGAGGCGAGCAGTACTTC,CASRASGGEQYF
-,TRBD2,TRBV10-3,TRBJ2-3,TGTGCCATCAGTACTAGCGGGGAGAACACAGATACGCAGTATTTT,CAISTSGENTDTQYF
few,-,TRBV4-3,TRBJ2-7,TGCGCCAGCAGCCAAGATCCCTTGGCTTCCTACGAGCAGTACTTC,CASSQDPLASYEQYF